These 12 T cell receptor beta chains were all obtained from the same sample, sequenced in a study of T-cell reconstitution after alpha-beta-depleted transplantation in children. The authors prepared the TCRbeta library with unique molecular identifiers. Via MiXCR, TCRdb re-called the PCR reads, giving one row per CDR3 protein. The sample yields 300,000 to 400,000 distinct CDR3 sequences, 10% to 15% seen once. The specimen was PBMCs, collected from the stem cell graft. The source of these receptors is a human donor who donated a stem cell graft to a child with Fanconi anemia.

This clonotype was recorded a few times. The V call is TRBV3-1, the J call TRBJ2-3; D assignment may be TRBD1 or TRBD2 (5 bases each). The V and J ends lost 0 bases and 1 base respectively, with 8 bases between them. The length of the CDR3 is 15 residues. Germline CDR1 and CDR2: LGHDT and YNNKEL (reference sequence). DNA for the CDR3: TGTGCCAGCAGCCAAGAGGGGGTCGGCACAGATACGCAGTATTTT. This codes for CASSQEGVGTDTQYF.

The J gene is TRBJ2-1, the V gene TRBV12-3 or TRBV12-4; possibly TRBD2 for D (7 bases). This CDR3 is built from 16 residues. The ends were cut back, 0 bases at V and 4 bases at J, with 13 bases in the middle. CDR3 coding DNA: TGTGCCAGCAGTTTAGCTGTAGGGGGGGGGTACAATGAGCAGTTCTTC. Amino acid sequence: CASSLAVGGGYNEQFF.

The J gene is TRBJ2-2, the V gene TRBV15; D may match TRBD1 or TRBD2 (7 bases each). This CDR3 has 16 amino acids. Germline CDR1 LNHNV, CDR2 YYDKDF (reference sequence). The ends were cut back, 1 base at V and 4 bases at J, with 13 bases in the middle. CDR3: CATSRARGGGTGELFF. As DNA, the CDR3 is TGTGCCACCAGCAGAGCCAGGGGGGGAGGCACCGGGGAGCTGTTTTTT.

The V call is TRBV5-1, the J call TRBJ2-1, with 10 bases identical to TRBD1. The CDR3 contains 14 residues. The germline V gene encodes CDR1 SGHRS and CDR2 YFSETQ. V dropped 8 bases and J dropped 6; count of bases not matched to a gene: 8. CDR3 in DNA: TGCGCCAGTCTATCGGGACAGGGGTCCAATGAGCAGTTCTTC. Translated, it gives CASLSGQGSNEQFF.

This rearrangement joins TRBV20-1 to TRBJ2-1; 9 positions match TRBD2. The CDR3 length is 14 residues. After removal of 5 bases from V and 4 bases from J, the junction contained 6 bases not matched to a gene. The germline CDR1 and CDR2 sequences are DFQATT and SNEGSKA (reference sequence). CDR3 in amino acids: CSAYSGGIYNEQFF. The CDR3 DNA reads as TGCAGTGCTTACAGCGGGGGGATTTACAATGAGCAGTTCTTC.

This chain connects TRBV6-5 to TRBJ2-1; the D is unclear. The V end lost 7 bases, the J end lost 8 bases, and 18 bases lay between the germline ends. CDR3 size: 14 residues. Germline V gene sequence: CDR1 MNHEY, CDR2 SVGAGI. The CDR3 coding sequence is TGTGCCAGCAACGGACCACTTGTAGACCATGAGCAGTTCTTC. Protein product: CASNGPLVDHEQFF.

This clonotype appeared many times. CDR3 in DNA: TGTGCCAGCAGTAACCTGGGGACATTGGGGGATGAGCAGTTCTTC. Amino acid sequence: CASSNLGTLGDEQFF. The chain recombines TRBV12-3 or TRBV12-4 with TRBJ2-1; D possibly corresponds to TRBD1 (6 bases). This CDR3 contains 15 residues. The V and J ends lost 5 bases and 8 bases respectively, with 19 bases between them.

This clonotype appeared many times. The chain carries TRBV6-2 or TRBV6-3 and TRBJ1-5; D possibly corresponds to TRBD1 (6 bases). CDR1 and CDR2 (germline): MNHEY, SVGEGT. CDR3 length equals 16 residues. Trimming took off 4 bases at V and 2 bases at J, with 15 bases between the two ends. CDR3 in amino acids: CASSSGTGIGNQPQHF. As DNA, the CDR3 is TGTGCCAGCAGTTCCGGAACAGGGATTGGCAATCAGCCCCAGCATTTT.

The chain has TRBV21-1 and TRBJ2-2; the listed D gene, TRBD1, was not tested against the DNA. TRBV21-1 is an annotated pseudogene. The CDR3 runs to 15 residues. CDR3 sequence reads: CARSWALANTGELFF. CDR3 in DNA: TGTGCCAGATCGTGGGCGCTTGCGAACACCGGGGAGCTGTTTTTT.

Ten or more counts support this clonotype. This chain uses TRBV6-6 with TRBJ2-6; a weak D match, TRBD2 (6 bases). Germline loops: CDR1 MNHNY, CDR2 SVGAGI (reference sequence). V dropped 4 bases and J dropped 4 bases, with 23 bases sitting between them. The CDR3 sequence is 19 residues long. The CDR3 spells CASSFGGGVSRSGANVLTF. The CDR3 region has the DNA TGTGCCAGCAGTTTTGGTGGAGGGGTGTCTCGTAGCGGGGCCAACGTCCTGACTTTC.

The gene calls are TRBV5-6 and TRBJ1-2; D is undetermined. CDR3 length equals 15 residues. Germline CDR1 SGHDT, CDR2 YYEEEE. The V gene lost 4 bases and the J gene lost 0 bases, with 13 bases spanning the gap. This CDR3 is CASSPDARSNYGYTF. CDR3 sequence (DNA): TGTGCCAGCAGCCCAGACGCCCGCTCTAACTATGGCTACACCTTC.

The chain carries TRBV9 and TRBJ2-7, with a possible D match to TRBD1 (5 bases). Germline assignment: CDR1 SGDLS and CDR2 YYNGEE. Trimming pared 0 bases from V and 2 bases from J, leaving 9 bases between. The CDR3 is 14 amino acids. The CDR3 sequence is CASSVAGSTYEQYF. For the CDR3, the DNA is TGTGCCAGCAGCGTAGCAGGGTCCACCTACGAGCAGTACTTC.